The source of this TCR beta chain is a study of technical replicates of blood from several donors. Trimming took 3 bases from V and 2 from J, leaving 11 bases between them. CDR3 length: 15 residues. The V gene's germline CDR1 is ENHRY and CDR2 SYGVKD. This clone occurred once. TCRdb keeps only in-frame clones here, not all; method: immunoSEQ multiplex PCR. This sample has under 90,000 clones, with about 94% found just once. V and J are TRBV10-3 and TRBJ1-5, with a possible D match to TRBD1 (6 bases). This clonotype was obtained from a human donor in good health. The sequencing input was T cells isolated from PBMCs. The CDR3 is CAISDGAGGNQPQHF. For the CDR3, the DNA is TGTGCCATCAGTGATGGGGCAGGGGGCAATCAGCCCCAGCATTTT.